A selection of T cell receptor beta chains follows, all from one sample in a study of shared clonotypes between healthy human individuals. Generated by immunoSEQ multiplex PCR, the TCRdb table keeps only in-frame clones and is missing some. The sample records around 690,000 clones, roughly 91% being singletons. Sequencing was performed on memory CD8+ T cells from PBMCs. The receptors were gathered from a man aged 18 to 30 in good health. Some clones in this sample may be carry-over from other donors' samples. Each CDR3 is given with its conserved first and last residue. D genes are given only for firm matches. For some rows the clone size is stated as once, few or many, or as a class when expanded; others skip it.

j_gene	v_gene	abundance	d_gene	CDR3nt	CDR3aa
TRBJ1-3	TRBV4-2	-	-	TGTGCCAGCAGCCAAGATCAGGCGGACTCTGGAAACACCATATATTTT	CASSQDQADSGNTIYF
TRBJ2-7	TRBV6-5	-	TRBD1	TGTGCCAGCAGCGAATGGGACAGCCACACCTACGAGCAGTACTTC	CASSEWDSHTYEQYF
TRBJ2-5	TRBV2	-	TRBD2	TGTGCCAGCAGTGATCTGGCTCTAGCGGCGTACCAAGAGACCCAGTACTTC	CASSDLALAAYQETQYF
TRBJ1-6	TRBV2	-	-	TGTGCCAGCAGTGAAGAAGCTGGGGGCTCCTATAATTCACCCCTCCACTTT	CASSEEAGGSYNSPLHF
TRBJ2-5	TRBV4-1	many	-	TGCGCCAGCAGGGACAGCGTACAAGAGACCCAGTACTTC	CASRDSVQETQYF
TRBJ2-1	TRBV5-1	-	-	TGCGCCAGCACTTCGTTTTTCGGGGCCTCCTACAATGAGCAGTTCTTC	CASTSFFGASYNEQFF
TRBJ2-2	TRBV4-3	-	TRBD1	TGCGCCAGCAGCGACGGGACAGGGCTATCCGGGGAGCTGTTTTTT	CASSDGTGLSGELFF
TRBJ2-2	TRBV27	-	-	TGTGCCAGCAGTCCGACAGTCGGGGAGCTGTTTTTT	CASSPTVGELFF
TRBJ2-2	TRBV4-1	-	-	TGCGCCAGCAGCCAAGTAGCTCGACTGCTAAACACCGGGGAGCTGTTTTTT	CASSQVARLLNTGELFF
TRBJ2-7	TRBV4-1	-	-	TGCGCCAGCAGCCCCTTTCCTTTGTACGAGCAGTACTTC	CASSPFPLYEQYF
TRBJ2-7	TRBV21-1	-	-	TGTGCCAGCAGTAAGAGAACATACGAGCAGTACTTC	CASSKRTYEQYF
TRBJ2-6	TRBV10-1	-	TRBD2	TGCGCCAGCAGGCCGGGACTATACAGCTCTGGGGCCAACGTCCTGACTTTC	CASRPGLYSSGANVLTF
TRBJ1-1	TRBV28	-	TRBD1	TGTGCCAGCCTCGGGACAGGGGGTATCACTGAAGCTTTCTTT	CASLGTGGITEAFF
TRBJ2-7	TRBV7-8	once	-	TGTGCCAGCAGCACGCCGACCGCCTGGGCGGGCCCGACCTACGAGCAGTGCTTC	CASSTPTAWAGPTYEQCF
TRBJ1-5	TRBV28	-	-	TGTGCCAGCAGTATTGAGGAGCCCCAGCATTTT	CASSIEEPQHF
TRBJ1-2	TRBV10-2	-	TRBD1	TGCGCCAGCAGCCCCGGGACAGCCTATGGCTACACCTTC	CASSPGTAYGYTF
TRBJ2-4	TRBV7-8	-	TRBD2	TGTGCCAGCAGCACCAGACTAGCACAAGCCAAAAACATTCAGTACTTC	CASSTRLAQAKNIQYF
TRBJ2-1	TRBV6-6	-	-	TGTGCCAGCAGCGGCTGGAAGGATGAGCAGTTCTTC	CASSGWKDEQFF
TRBJ2-7	TRBV28	-	TRBD1	TGTGCCAGCAGGACAGGGTGGAATTTGGGCGAGCAGTACTTC	CASRTGWNLGEQYF
TRBJ1-2	TRBV29-1	-	TRBD1	TGCAGCGTAACAGGGGAGGACTATGGCTACACCTTC	CSVTGEDYGYTF
TRBJ2-5	TRBV9	-	-	TGTGCCAGCAGCGCCTTACTTCAAGAGACCCAGTACTTC	CASSALLQETQYF
TRBJ2-7	TRBV9	-	TRBD2	TGTGCCAGCAGCGTCGGGGGGGCAAACGCCTACGAGCAGTACTTC	CASSVGGANAYEQYF
TRBJ2-5	TRBV4-3	-	-	TGCGCCAGCAGCCAAGGGACAGCGGGTGCAGAGACCCAGTACTTC	CASSQGTAGAETQYF
TRBJ2-1	TRBV27	once	-	TGTGCCAGCAGTCCCCGGGACAATTACAATGAGCAGTTCTTC	CASSPRDNYNEQFF
TRBJ2-2	TRBV7-8	-	TRBD1	TGTGCCAGCAGCTTTCCGGGACAGGGGGCTGTGGACACCGGGGAGCTGTTTTTT	CASSFPGQGAVDTGELFF
TRBJ2-7	TRBV5-1	once	TRBD1	TGCGCCAGCAGCTTAGAACCGGGACAGGCTGTAACCTACGAGCAGTACTTC	CASSLEPGQAVTYEQYF
TRBJ2-7	TRBV19	-	TRBD2	TGTGCCAGTAGTACGGGGACTAGCGGGCTGTACGAGCAGTACTTC	CASSTGTSGLYEQYF
TRBJ2-1	TRBV29-1	-	TRBD1	TGCAGCGTTGAATTAAGGGACAGGGCCTACAATGAGCAGTTCTTC	CSVELRDRAYNEQFF
TRBJ2-7	TRBV2	-	-	TGTGCCAGCAGTGAAGCGCTTTACGAGCAGTACTTC	CASSEALYEQYF
TRBJ2-7	TRBV28	once	-	TGTGCCAGCAGTTTCTGGGTCGGGTTCTCCTACGAGCAGTACTTC	CASSFWVGFSYEQYF
TRBJ2-2	TRBV11-3	-	TRBD2	TGTGCCAGCAGCGACGGGCTAGCGGGAGCCGGGGAGCTGTTTTTT	CASSDGLAGAGELFF
TRBJ2-7	TRBV11-1	-	-	TGTGCCAGCAGCCCGACAGGAACCTACGAGCAGTACTTC	CASSPTGTYEQYF